This T cell receptor (beta chain) was captured by sequencing in a study of cytomegalovirus exposure and HLA in healthy donors. The study's findings and limits: Later analysis reportedly placed an Asian-associated ancestry cluster below the approximately 700-donor mean in N-insertions. Most subjects had HLA-A and HLA-B alleles reportedly predicted accurately by TCR beta sequences.

Of note for this clone: Its antigen is not known.

13 Jbeta primers and 60 Vbeta primers were used for the PCR. Sequencing was performed with immunoSEQ multiplex PCR; in TCRdb, only in-frame clones are kept and a portion is missing. Seen here are about 110,000 clones, approximately 80% observed once, and the top ten hold under 4%. Sequencing was performed on PBMCs. The receptor was derived from a man aged 55 to 70 in good health and CMV-seronegative.

This chain's CDR3 is CASSPPPSGGYTF. The CDR3 DNA reads TGTGCCAGCAGTCCCCCCCCCAGTGGCGGCTACACCTTC. The J gene is TRBJ1-2, the V gene TRBV28, with D unclear. CDR1 is MDHEN and CDR2 is SYDVKM in the germline V gene. Deletions cut 5 bases from V and 8 bases from J, with 15 bases between. CDR3 length equals 13 residues.